This TCR beta chain was found in a study of blood T cells in healthy people across ages. Study outcomes and limitations: TCR beta diversity, measured per million T cells, fell in a roughly linear way with age. Higher diversity, along with more naive CD4+ cells, distinguished long-lived donors from aged donors.

Germline V gives CDR1 SGHRS, CDR2 YFSETQ. Trimming left V 0 bases short and J 7 bases short, with 19 bases between. CDR3 length equals 16 residues. A sample-barcoded 5' primer and a J-beta primer mix were used in a second PCR of roughly 7 to 12 cycles. TCRdb reprocessed the 5' RACE reads via MiXCR and lists one record per CDR3 protein. This table holds 600,000 to 800,000 distinct CDR3 sequences, around 21% found once. Concerning this clonotype: Antigen specificity is unknown.

This sequence originates from a man between 65 and 85 years old in good health. What was sequenced was blood. The rearrangement links TRBV5-1 to TRBJ1-1, with D maybe TRBD1 (6 bases). The CDR3: CASSLGVLGAGNEAFF. As DNA, the CDR3 is TGCGCCAGCAGCTTGGGTGTTCTGGGGGCGGGAAATGAAGCTTTCTTT.